Following are 13 T cell receptor beta chains from one sample sequenced in a study of technical replicates of blood from several donors listed by TCRdb under 2017. To prepare the library, the immunoSEQ multiplex PCR assay was applied. As stored in TCRdb, this immuneACCESS dataset retains in-frame rearrangements with V and J assigned. A fraction of the clones does not appear; measured against another copy, unresolved V genes explain less than half of the discrepancy, and the remainder lacks a known reason. The sample records 14,000 or so clones, roughly 88% of which are singletons. Together, the top ten hold approximately 13% of the sample. The sample taken for sequencing was PBMCs. Every receptor here comes from a human donor in good health.

The chain recombines TRBV10-3 with TRBJ2-3; 10 bases fit TRBD2. Germline-derived CDR1 and CDR2 are ENHRY and SYGVKD. J was trimmed by 4 bases and V by 7 bases; bases with no gene match: 5. The length of the CDR3 is 14 residues. CDR3 region: CAITSSGGADTQYF. CDR3 DNA sequence: TGTGCCATCACTTCTAGCGGGGGAGCAGATACGCAGTATTTT.

This chain links TRBV6-1 with TRBJ2-5, with 8 bases aligning to TRBD2. CDR3 length: 15 amino acids. Trimming cost V 5 bases and J 5 bases; bases outside gene matches: 10. Germline V gives CDR1 MNHNS, CDR2 SASEGT. The DNA for the CDR3 is TGTGCCAGCAGTAAACTTGCGGGAGGAGGCGAGACCCAGTACTTC. Translation: CASSKLAGGGETQYF.

This chain connects TRBV29-1 to TRBJ2-7; TRBD1 matches at 9 bases. Germline values: CDR1 SQVTM, CDR2 ANQGSEA. V gave up 6 bases and J gave up 2 bases; unmatched junction bases: 8. The CDR3 is 14 residues long. The CDR3 DNA sequence: TGCAGCGTCGTGGGACAGGGCCCCCCCTACGAGCAGTACTTC. Its protein is CSVVGQGPPYEQYF.

This clone was seen a single time. The rearrangement uses TRBV5-4 and TRBJ2-3; 7 bases are a match to TRBD2. J was trimmed by 1 base and V by 1 base; bases with no gene match: 9. Germline V CDR1 and CDR2: SGHNT, YYREEE (reference sequence). CDR3 length equals 17 residues. The CDR3 DNA reads TGTGCCAGCAGCTTGAGGTTGGGGCGGGAGCGCACAGATACGCAGTATTTT. Translated: CASSLRLGRERTDTQYF.

The rearrangement joins TRBV19 to TRBJ1-1; D gene uncertain. This CDR3 region has 13 residues. The V gene's germline CDR1 is LNHDA and CDR2 SQIVND (reference sequence). The V gene lost 3 bases and the J gene lost 3 bases, with 8 bases spanning the gap. The CDR3 nucleotides read TGTGCCAGTAGTATCCCGCGGGACACTGAAGCTTTCTTT. It yields the protein CASSIPRDTEAFF.

The rearrangement joins TRBV2 to TRBJ2-5, with D possibly matching TRBD1 (5 bases). This CDR3 has 12 residues. Germline V gene data show CDR1 as SNHLY and CDR2 as FYNNEI. The V and J ends lost 6 bases and 2 bases respectively, with 7 bases between them. The CDR3 reads CASRTVQETQYF. DNA of the CDR3: TGTGCCAGCAGGACAGTTCAAGAGACCCAGTACTTC.

The chain couples TRBV10-2 to TRBJ2-3; the match to TRBD1 covers 10 bases. With V trimmed by 6 bases and J by 0 bases, 9 bases remained unmatched. Germline lookup yields CDR1 WSHSY and CDR2 SAAADI. This CDR3 is 17 amino acids long. The CDR3 DNA reads as TGCGCCAGCAGGCCGGGACAGGGGATAGGGAGCACAGATACGCAGTATTTT. This encodes CASRPGQGIGSTDTQYF.

The rearrangement uses TRBV7-6 and TRBJ2-7; 7 nucleotides agree with TRBD2. V trimming: 5 bases; J trimming: 7 bases; junction bases outside the gene matches: 8. Germline-derived CDR1 and CDR2 are SGHVS and FNYEAQ. The CDR3 totals 13 residues. This CDR3 reads CASSPGLGAEQYF. The DNA of the CDR3 is TGTGCCAGCAGCCCAGGACTAGGAGCGGAGCAGTACTTC.

The V gene is TRBV19, the J gene TRBJ1-5; tentative D call: TRBD1 (5 bases). The germline V gene has CDR1 LNHDA and CDR2 SQIVND (reference sequence). The CDR3 contains 15 residues. The V gene lost 3 bases and the J gene lost 10 bases, with 19 bases spanning the gap. The CDR3 bases are TGTGCCAGTAGTATGGGTTGGGGTGAAGGGGCTCCCCAGCATTTT. Protein product: CASSMGWGEGAPQHF.

V gene TRBV14 combines with J gene TRBJ1-2, with D possibly matching TRBD1 (6 bases). The CDR3 is 15 amino acids. Trimming stripped 2 bases from V and 6 bases from J, with 16 bases between. Germline V gives CDR1 SGHDN, CDR2 FVKESK. This CDR3 reads CASSQIPVRGDGYTF. The CDR3, as DNA: TGTGCCAGCAGCCAAATCCCCGTCAGGGGTGATGGCTACACCTTC.

The rearrangement joins TRBV6-9 to TRBJ2-7; maybe TRBD1 (6 bases). This CDR3 has 14 residues. V was pared by 4 bases and J by 2 bases, with 12 bases between. Germline assignment: CDR1 MNHGY and CDR2 SVAAGI. CDR3 in amino acids: CASSSRDTPYEQYF. The CDR3 DNA is TGTGCCAGCAGTTCCCGGGACACCCCCTACGAGCAGTACTTC.

The chain is built from TRBV6-9 and TRBJ2-3, with 7 bases fitting TRBD2. This CDR3 has 12 residues. Germline V gene sequence: CDR1 MNHGY, CDR2 SVAAGI. The CDR3 sequence: CTPTSNTDTQYF. The CDR3 region has the DNA TGTACCCCGACTAGCAACACAGATACGCAGTATTTT.

The rearrangement joins TRBV19 to TRBJ1-1; perhaps TRBD1 as D (6 bases). Looked up from germline, CDR1 is LNHDA and CDR2 is SQIVND (reference sequence). Trimming shortened V by 4 bases and J by 4 bases, and 16 bases separated the two germline ends. The CDR3 is 15 amino acids. The CDR3 DNA sequence: TGTGCCAGTAGTACTCAACCGGGACACAGCACTGAAGCTTTCTTT. Translated: CASSTQPGHSTEAFF.